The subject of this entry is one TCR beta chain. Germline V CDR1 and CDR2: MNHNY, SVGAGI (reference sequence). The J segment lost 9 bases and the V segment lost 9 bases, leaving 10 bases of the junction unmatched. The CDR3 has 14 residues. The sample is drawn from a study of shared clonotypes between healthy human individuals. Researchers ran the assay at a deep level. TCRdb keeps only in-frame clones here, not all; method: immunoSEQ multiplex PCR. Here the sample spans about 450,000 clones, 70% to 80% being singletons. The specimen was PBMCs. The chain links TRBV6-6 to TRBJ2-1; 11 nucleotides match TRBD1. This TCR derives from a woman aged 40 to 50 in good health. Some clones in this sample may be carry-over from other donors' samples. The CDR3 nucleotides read TGTGCCAGTACCACCGGGACAGGGGGTGTTGAGCAGTTCTTC. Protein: CASTTGTGGVEQFF.